Following are 6 T cell receptor beta chains from one sample sequenced in a study of blood T cell repertoires in COVID-19. The table came from immunoSEQ multiplex PCR; TCRdb's copy has only in-frame clones and leaves some out. The table has approximately 69,000 clones, around four fifths seen once. Material for sequencing was peripheral blood. The receptor set was obtained from a woman aged 60-75 years with acute or convalescent COVID-19.

This chain links TRBV7-2 with TRBJ1-3; D not resolved. V gave up 1 base and J gave up 4 bases, with 8 bases separating them. This CDR3 contains 14 residues. The V gene's germline CDR1 is SGHTA and CDR2 FQGNSA. The CDR3 DNA reads as TGTGCCAGCAGCTTAGATTTCCAGGGAAACACCATATATTTT. It translates to CASSLDFQGNTIYF.

This clone has a single count. The chain joins TRBV2 to TRBJ1-6; weak D call: TRBD1 (5 bases). The CDR3 totals 15 residues. Germline CDR1 reads SNHLY; CDR2 reads FYNNEI. The ends were cut back, 8 bases at V and 9 bases at J, with 20 bases in the middle. The CDR3 region has the DNA TGTGCCAGCCTCAGGGAAACCGCCTTAAGTTCACCCCTCCACTTT. Translating gives CASLRETALSSPLHF.

This rearrangement joins TRBV27 to TRBJ1-6, with a possible D match to TRBD1 (5 bases). Germline V CDR1 and CDR2: MNHEY, SMNVEV (reference sequence). Trimming removed 3 bases from V and 7 bases from J, with 10 bases in between. The CDR3 spans 14 residues. CDR3: CASSFGGPNSPLHF. The DNA for the CDR3 is TGTGCCAGCAGTTTCGGGGGACCGAATTCACCCCTCCACTTT.

The chain couples TRBV19 to TRBJ1-2, with 8 bases fitting TRBD1. The CDR3 consists of 14 residues. V was pared by 3 bases and J by 5 bases, with 5 bases of the junction left unmatched. Germline lookup yields CDR1 LNHDA and CDR2 SQIVND (reference sequence). This CDR3 reads CASSIQTGEYGYTF. The CDR3, as DNA: TGTGCCAGTAGTATTCAGACAGGGGAGTATGGCTACACCTTC.

This clone showed up just a few times. V is TRBV7-8 and J is TRBJ1-2, with TRBD1 identical over 9 bases. V shed 5 bases and J 5 bases; nucleotides not matched to a gene: 9. Germline lookup yields CDR1 SGHVS and CDR2 FQNEAQ. CDR3 length: 15 residues. CDR3 nucleotides: TGTGCCAGCAGCCGGAATACAGGGGGCGGATATGGCTACACCTTC. Translated, it gives CASSRNTGGGYGYTF.

The V call is TRBV4-1, the J call TRBJ1-6; a possible D gene is TRBD1 (6 bases). The germline V and J ends were trimmed by 4 bases and 10 bases, with 17 bases remaining between them. The germline CDR1 and CDR2 sequences are MGHRA and YSYEKL. CDR3 size: 15 residues. This CDR3 is CASSPPTGFGSPLHF. In DNA form, the CDR3 reads TGCGCCAGCAGCCCCCCGACAGGTTTCGGGTCACCCCTCCACTTT.